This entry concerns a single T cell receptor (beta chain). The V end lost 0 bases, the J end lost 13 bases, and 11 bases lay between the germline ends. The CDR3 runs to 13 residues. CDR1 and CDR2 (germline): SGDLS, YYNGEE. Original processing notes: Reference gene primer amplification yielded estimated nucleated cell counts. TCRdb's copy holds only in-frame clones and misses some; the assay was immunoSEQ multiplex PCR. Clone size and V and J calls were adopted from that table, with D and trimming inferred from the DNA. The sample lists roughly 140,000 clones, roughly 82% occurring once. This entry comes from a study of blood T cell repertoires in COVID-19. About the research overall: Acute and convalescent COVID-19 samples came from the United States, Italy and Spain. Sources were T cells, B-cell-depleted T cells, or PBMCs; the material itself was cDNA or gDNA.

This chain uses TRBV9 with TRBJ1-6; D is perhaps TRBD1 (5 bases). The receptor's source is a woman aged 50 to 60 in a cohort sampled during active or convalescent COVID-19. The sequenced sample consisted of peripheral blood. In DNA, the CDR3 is TGTGCCAGCAGCGTAGTAGGGGAAGGGCCCCTCCACTTT. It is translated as CASSVVGEGPLHF.